These T cell receptor beta chains were read from a single sample in a study of cytotoxic CD8 clonotypes in ibrutinib-treated CLL. Profiling relied on immunoSEQ multiplex PCR, and the TCRdb table lists in-frame clones only, not all of them. The sample includes more than 45,000 clones, around four fifths seen only once; the top ten take around 21%. The input for sequencing was PBMCs, taken after 24 months of ibrutinib treatment. The receptors stem from a human donor with chronic lymphocytic leukemia. Both conserved end residues are trimmed from each CDR3.

V gene,J gene,CDR3 protein
TRBV30,TRBJ2-7,AWSGLAGGPYEQY
TRBV7-6,TRBJ2-1,ASSLAPSGPDSYNEQF
TRBV7-2,TRBJ2-1,ASSLEGLAYNEQF
TRBV7-9,TRBJ2-3,ASSLPGNTQY
TRBV25-1,TRBJ2-1,ASSSGRSSYNEQF
TRBV5-4,TRBJ2-1,ASSPDRNNEQF
TRBV7-9,TRBJ1-2,ASSLAGFGYT
TRBV5-8,TRBJ2-3,ASSKGPTGTDTQY
TRBV11-2,TRBJ1-1,ASSDDRDTEAF
TRBV7-2,TRBJ1-2,ASSPGPHNYGYT
TRBV2,TRBJ2-3,ASSDGAADTQY
TRBV2,TRBJ1-1,ASSLAEGTEAF
TRBV27,TRBJ1-5,ASSPTPPRARNQPQH
TRBV19,TRBJ2-7,ASSIAGGMSYEQY
TRBV6-1,TRBJ2-3,ASPLAITDTQY
TRBV28,TRBJ2-1,ASMMGVAGGEQF
TRBV7-8,TRBJ2-7,ASRGLAPRGRNIVYEQY
TRBV5-4,TRBJ2-3,ASSALTSGYTDTQY
TRBV6-1,TRBJ2-1,ASSEVSGRDNEQF
TRBV10-3,TRBJ2-1,AISESGGSPGNEQF
TRBV28,TRBJ2-2,ASSRSESRELF
TRBV19,TRBJ2-2,ASSIGDFQPGELF
TRBV19,TRBJ2-7,ASSAQHRKGVSIYEQY
TRBV28,TRBJ2-1,ASGAGTSGNNEQF